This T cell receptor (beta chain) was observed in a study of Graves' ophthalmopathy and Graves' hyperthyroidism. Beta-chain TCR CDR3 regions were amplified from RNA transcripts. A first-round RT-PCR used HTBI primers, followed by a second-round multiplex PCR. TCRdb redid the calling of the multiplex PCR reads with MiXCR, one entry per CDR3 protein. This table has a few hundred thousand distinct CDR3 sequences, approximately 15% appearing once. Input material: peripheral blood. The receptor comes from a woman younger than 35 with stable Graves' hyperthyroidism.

CDR3 in amino acids: CASSSRAGAREAQYF. As DNA, the CDR3 is TGTGCCAGCAGCTCCCGGGCAGGGGCCCGTGAGGCCCAGTACTTC. The chain recombines TRBV11-2 with TRBJ2-5; D possibly corresponds to TRBD1 (6 bases). The CDR3 sequence is 15 residues long. Germline V gene data show CDR1 as SGHAT and CDR2 as FQNNGV. The germline V and J ends were trimmed by 4 bases and 9 bases, with 21 bases remaining between them.